The rows below give T cell receptor beta chains drawn from one sample of a study of blood T cells in healthy people across ages. One entry per CDR3 protein results from TCRdb running MiXCR on the 5' RACE reads. Of about 510,000 distinct CDR3 sequences listed, 27% are singletons. This sample was shared with a second study, whose subject was T cells of mothers and their children.

Sequenced: blood. All receptors come from a boy younger than 10 in good health. CDR3s include the opening cysteine and the closing phenylalanine or tryptophan. A D gene is named only where the DNA matches it firmly. Size is omitted from some rows. Given values are once, few, many or a class for expanded clones.

TGCAGTGCTATGCCCGGGAACACTGAAGCTTTCTTT	CSAMPGNTEAFF	NA	TRBV20-1	TRBJ1-1	12	NA
TGTGCCATCAGTGAGCAAGGGACAGGGACGTATGGCTACACCTTC	CAISEQGTGTYGYTF	once	TRBV10-3	TRBJ1-2	15	TRBD1
TGTGCCAGCAGCGACCCTCGGGGCGATGAGCAGTTCTTC	CASSDPRGDEQFF	few	TRBV9	TRBJ2-1	13	NA
TGCGCCAGCAGCCAAGATCGGGGGGAGACCCAGTACTTC	CASSQDRGETQYF	many	TRBV4-3	TRBJ2-5	13	NA
TGTGCCAGCAGCGTAGATGAAGGTGGGGAGCTGTTTTTT	CASSVDEGGELFF	few	TRBV9	TRBJ2-2	13	NA
TGTGCCAGCAGCCAAGGTTACGGGCAAGAGACCCAGTACTTC	CASSQGYGQETQYF	NA	TRBV11-2	TRBJ2-5	14	NA
TGTGCCACCAGCAGCGATACTAGCGGCAACACAGATACGCAGTATTTT	CATSSDTSGNTDTQYF	once	TRBV15	TRBJ2-3	16	TRBD2
TGTGCCACCAGCAAATCTTACTCGCGGGAGTTAGATGAGCAGTTCTTC	CATSKSYSRELDEQFF	few	TRBV15	TRBJ2-1	16	TRBD2
TGTGCCAGCAACCAGGGCGAGACCCAGTACTTC	CASNQGETQYF	NA	TRBV6-5	TRBJ2-5	11	NA
TGTGCCAGCAGTAATAGCGGACCCTCCTACGAGCAGTACTTC	CASSNSGPSYEQYF	few	TRBV6-2/TRBV6-3	TRBJ2-7	14	NA
TGTGCCAGCAGCTTAGTAGGGTATGGCTACACCTTC	CASSLVGYGYTF	many	TRBV7-2	TRBJ1-2	12	NA
TGCAGTGCTAGAGATGGCCGCCGGGGCCCGGGTGAGACCCAGTACTTC	CSARDGRRGPGETQYF	few	TRBV20-1	TRBJ2-5	16	NA